These 5 T cell receptor beta chains originate from one sample sequenced in a study of regulatory T cells in long-lasting Graves disease (dated by TCRdb to about 2021). The label giving this sample's time point can be read as: persistent/refractory GD, antithyroid drugs over 5 years with positive TRAb. For both TCR sequencing and RNA sequencing, RNA was extracted from PBMCs in TRIzol. Library method: multiplex PCR. TCRdb lists the instrument as Illumina HiSeq 4000. CDR3 regions were amplified by Arm-PCR with iRepertoire HTBI primers to construct TCR beta libraries. TCRdb itself trimmed the public reads at Q25 with fastp, ran MiXCR and retained productive beta chains. Records with the same CDR3 protein are collapsed into one entry carrying the most frequent genes and DNA. This sample is represented by about 290,000 distinct CDR3 sequences; around 23% of them were singletons. The top ten clones comprise about 61% of the sample.

Material: peripheral blood mononuclear cells (PBMCs), obtained when the disease was refractory, from a patient treated with antithyroid drugs. All receptors derive from a female donor with Graves disease.

This clonotype was detected only a few times. The rearrangement uses TRBV3-1 and TRBJ2-3, with D possibly TRBD2 on 6 matching bases. This CDR3 comprises 15 residues. Germline V gives CDR1 LGHDT, CDR2 YNNKEL (reference sequence). V shed 6 bases and J shed 2 bases, with 15 bases lying between them. The CDR3: CASREGQHYTDTQYF. CDR3 DNA sequence: TGTGCCAGCAGGGAGGGGCAACATTACACAGATACGCAGTATTTT.

This clonotype occurred many times. This chain uses TRBV11-2 with TRBJ2-7; 9 bases match TRBD1. CDR3 length: 18 residues. Germline V gene sequence: CDR1 SGHAT, CDR2 FQNNGV. The V segment lost 2 bases and the J segment 4 bases; nucleotides outside the gene matches: 15. The CDR3 bases are TGTGCCAGCAGCTTATGGGCCGCCGGGACAGGGATTACTTACGAGCAGTACTTC. Translated: CASSLWAAGTGITYEQYF.

This clonotype was observed a few times. The chain links TRBV19 to TRBJ2-7; 8 bases fit TRBD1. Trimming cost V 4 bases and J 6 bases; bases outside gene matches: 8. The CDR3 has 14 residues. Germline V gene lookup returns CDR1 LNHDA and CDR2 SQIVND (reference sequence). The CDR3 sequence: CASSTDRDRFEQYF. The CDR3, as DNA: TGTGCCAGTAGTACGGACAGGGATCGTTTCGAGCAGTACTTC.

This clonotype occurred many times. This chain links TRBV10-3 with TRBJ2-5; 10 bases are a match to TRBD1. The length of the CDR3 is 16 residues. Germline assignment: CDR1 ENHRY and CDR2 SYGVKD. V trimming: 3 bases; J trimming: 3 bases; junction bases outside the gene matches: 7. The CDR3 sequence: CAISDDRQGAEETQYF. As DNA, the CDR3 is TGTGCCATCAGTGACGATAGACAGGGGGCGGAAGAGACCCAGTACTTC.

This clonotype was recorded at least ten times. The V and J genes are TRBV15 and TRBJ2-7; 8 nucleotides line up with TRBD1. In germline, CDR1 is LNHNV, CDR2 YYDKDF (reference sequence). The CDR3 runs 13 residues. Trimming cost V 4 bases and J 5 bases; bases outside gene matches: 4. CDR3 DNA: TGTGCCACCAGCACCGGACAGGGACACGAGCAGTACTTC. As protein: CATSTGQGHEQYF.